Detailed here is one T cell receptor (beta chain). No cognate antigen has been identified for it. One base away there is no much larger clone; base qualities are not given. This entry comes from a study of blood T cell repertoires in COVID-19 (dated by TCRdb to 2018 to 2020). With respect to the entire study: Samples from collaborators originated in the United States, Italy and Spain and spanned both the acute and convalescent phases of COVID-19. The prospective study material was composed of cDNA or gDNA derived from T cells, B-cell-depleted T cells, or PBMCs. Deeply sampled blood TCRbeta repertoires from subjects exposed to, actively infected with, or recovered from COVID-19 were included in the dataset. The repertoires were made available in a free public database intended to serve as a resource for research on the immune response to SARS-CoV-2. The samples were drawn from two sources: the first 160 participants of the ongoing ImmuneRACE study, and 1,000 to 1,500 subjects contributed by 6 global collaborators. A de-identified subject ID, COVID-19 status, age in years and sex were almost always included in the sample metadata. HLA class I and class II types, where available, came from metadata supplied by the sample provider rather than from assay-based typing. Results and caveats for the whole study, not just this receptor: How much clinical and demographic metadata was included differed by source and by participant, and the metadata was provided uncurated.

A second Seattle source provided samples from volunteer blood donors who had recovered from COVID-19. Whole blood was collected in K2EDTA tubes by collaborating institutions according to the institutions' own protocols. Collaborator samples were shipped for TCRbeta analysis as frozen whole blood, isolated PBMCs, or DNA extracted from either sample type. The immunoSEQ Assay, a bias-controlled multiplex PCR, was used to amplify TCRbeta CDR3 regions from genomic DNA. The published analysis was carried out like this. Nucleated cell counts per sample were estimated from amplification of reference gene primers within the assay. To quantify the absolute abundance of each unique TCRbeta CDR3 rearrangement, sequence reads were collapsed and filtered. For each sample, productive Simpson clonality was calculated as the square root of Simpson's diversity index over productive rearrangements. Imported from immuneACCESS, the table was reduced by TCRdb to in-frame sequences with V and J called. These copies leave out some clones; in studies compared against another copy, an unresolved V gene accounts for under half, and the cause of the remainder is not known. The D gene and trimming were derived from the DNA, and the V and J assignments and clone size from that table. The sample table records 200,000 to 250,000 clones; nearly 90% of these occur just once. Jointly, the top ten make up more than 10% of the sample.

The sample taken for sequencing was peripheral blood. This sequence originates from a woman aged 18-29 years who had recovered from COVID-19.

The CDR3 region has the sequence CSASPRGLYQPQHF. The nucleotide sequence reads TGCAGTGCTAGTCCCAGGGGGTTGTATCAGCCCCAGCATTTT. In this chain, TRBV20-1 is recombined with TRBJ1-5, and TRBD1 aligns with 7 junction nucleotides. Counted from cysteine to phenylalanine, this CDR3 has 14 amino acids. Solely the CDR3 DNA is kept, with 42 bases framed from the first base. The germline V and J ends show losses of 3 bases and 5 bases respectively, and no gene match explains 7 bases of the junction. The CDR1 and CDR2 encoded by the germline V gene (reference sequence) are DFQATT and SNEGSKA.